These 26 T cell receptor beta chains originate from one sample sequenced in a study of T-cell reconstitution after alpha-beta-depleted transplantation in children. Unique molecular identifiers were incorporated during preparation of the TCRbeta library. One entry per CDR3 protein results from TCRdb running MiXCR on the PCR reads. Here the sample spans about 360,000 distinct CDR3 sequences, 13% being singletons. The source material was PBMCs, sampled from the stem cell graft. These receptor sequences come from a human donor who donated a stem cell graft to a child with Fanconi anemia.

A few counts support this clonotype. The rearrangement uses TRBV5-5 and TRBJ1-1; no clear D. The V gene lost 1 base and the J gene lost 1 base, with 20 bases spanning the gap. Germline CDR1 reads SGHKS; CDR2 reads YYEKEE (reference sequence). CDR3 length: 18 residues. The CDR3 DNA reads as TGTGCCAGCAGCTTGAGGATGCCGGGAATCTGGGAGAACACTGAAGCTTTCTTT. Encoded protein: CASSLRMPGIWENTEAFF.

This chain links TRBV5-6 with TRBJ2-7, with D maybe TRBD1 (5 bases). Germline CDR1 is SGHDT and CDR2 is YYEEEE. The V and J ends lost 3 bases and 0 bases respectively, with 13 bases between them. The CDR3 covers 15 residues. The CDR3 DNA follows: TGTGCCAGCAGCTCCCGACAGACGAGCTCCTACGAGCAGTACTTC. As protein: CASSSRQTSSYEQYF.

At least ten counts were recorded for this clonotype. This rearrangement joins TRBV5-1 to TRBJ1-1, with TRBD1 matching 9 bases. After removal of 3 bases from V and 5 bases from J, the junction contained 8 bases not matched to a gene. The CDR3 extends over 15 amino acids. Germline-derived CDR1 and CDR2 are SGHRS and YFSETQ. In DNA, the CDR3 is TGCGCCAGCAGCTCGGGACAGGGAGGGGAAACTGAAGCTTTCTTT. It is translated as CASSSGQGGETEAFF. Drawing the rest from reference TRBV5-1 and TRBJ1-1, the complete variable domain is KAGVTQTPRYLIKTRGQQVTLSCSPISGHRSVSWYQQTPGQGLQFLFEYFSETQRNKGNFPGRFSGRQFSNSRSEMNVSTLELGDSALYLCASSSGQGGETEAFFGQGTRLTVV.

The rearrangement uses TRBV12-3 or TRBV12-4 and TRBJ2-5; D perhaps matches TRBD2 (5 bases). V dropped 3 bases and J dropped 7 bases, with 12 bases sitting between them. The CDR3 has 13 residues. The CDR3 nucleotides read TGTGCCAGCAGTTTGGGTGGGAGTGGGACCCAGTACTTC. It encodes CASSLGGSGTQYF.

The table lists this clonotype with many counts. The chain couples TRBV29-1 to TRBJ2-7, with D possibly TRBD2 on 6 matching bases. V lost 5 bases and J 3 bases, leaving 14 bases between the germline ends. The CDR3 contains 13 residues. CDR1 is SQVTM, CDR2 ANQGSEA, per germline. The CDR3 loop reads CSVTAGSVYEQYF. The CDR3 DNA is TGCAGCGTTACCGCCGGGAGCGTCTACGAGCAGTACTTC.

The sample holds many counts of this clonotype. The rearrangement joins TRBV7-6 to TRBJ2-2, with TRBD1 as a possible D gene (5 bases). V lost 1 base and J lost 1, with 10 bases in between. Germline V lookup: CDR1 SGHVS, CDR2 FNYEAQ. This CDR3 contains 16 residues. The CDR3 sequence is CASSLEQGLNTGELFF. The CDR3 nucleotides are TGTGCCAGCAGCTTAGAGCAGGGATTGAACACCGGGGAGCTGTTTTTT.

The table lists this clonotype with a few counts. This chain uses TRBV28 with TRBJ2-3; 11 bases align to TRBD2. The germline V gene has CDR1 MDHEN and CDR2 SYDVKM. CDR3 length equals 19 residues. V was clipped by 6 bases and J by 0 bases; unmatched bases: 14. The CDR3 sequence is CASRTVGLAGGPSTDTQYF. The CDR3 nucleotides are TGTGCCAGCAGGACCGTAGGATTAGCGGGGGGGCCAAGCACAGATACGCAGTATTTT.

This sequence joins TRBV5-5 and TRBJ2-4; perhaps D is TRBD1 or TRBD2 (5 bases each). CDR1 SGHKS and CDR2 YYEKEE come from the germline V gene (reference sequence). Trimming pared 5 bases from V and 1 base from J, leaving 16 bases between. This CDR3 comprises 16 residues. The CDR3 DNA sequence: TGTGCCAGCAGACTAGGGGTTTTGGGGGCCAAAAACATTCAGTACTTC. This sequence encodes CASRLGVLGAKNIQYF.

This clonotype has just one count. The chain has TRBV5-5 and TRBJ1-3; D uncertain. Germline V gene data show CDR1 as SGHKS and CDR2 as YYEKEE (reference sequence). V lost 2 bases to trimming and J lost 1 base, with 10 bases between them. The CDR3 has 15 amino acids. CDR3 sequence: CASSLEVGSGNTIYF. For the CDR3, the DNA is TGTGCCAGCAGCTTAGAAGTAGGGTCTGGAAACACCATATATTTT.

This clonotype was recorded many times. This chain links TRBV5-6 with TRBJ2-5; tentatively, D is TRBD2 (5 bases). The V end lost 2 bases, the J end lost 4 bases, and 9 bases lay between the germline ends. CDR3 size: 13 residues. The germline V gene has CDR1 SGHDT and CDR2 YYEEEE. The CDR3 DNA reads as TGTGCCAGCAGCTTCCCGGGGTCAGAGACCCAGTACTTC. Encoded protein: CASSFPGSETQYF. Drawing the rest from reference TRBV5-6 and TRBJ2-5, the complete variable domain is DAGVTQSPTHLIKTRGQQVTLRCSPKSGHDTVSWYQQALGQGPQFIFQYYEEEERQRGNFPDRFSGHQFPNYSSELNVNALLLGDSALYLCASSFPGSETQYFGPGTRLLVL.

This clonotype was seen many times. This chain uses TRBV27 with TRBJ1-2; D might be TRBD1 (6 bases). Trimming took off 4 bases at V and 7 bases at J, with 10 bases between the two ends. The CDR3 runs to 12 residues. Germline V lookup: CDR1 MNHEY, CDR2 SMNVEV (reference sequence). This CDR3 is CASSYQGSGYTF. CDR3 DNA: TGTGCCAGCAGTTACCAGGGGAGTGGCTACACCTTC.

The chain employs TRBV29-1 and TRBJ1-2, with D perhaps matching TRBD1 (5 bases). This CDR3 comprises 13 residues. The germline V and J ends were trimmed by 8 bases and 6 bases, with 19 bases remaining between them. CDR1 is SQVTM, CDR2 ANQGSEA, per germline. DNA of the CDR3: TGCAGCAGCGCTGGGGGGGGTGCGGATGGCTACACCTTC. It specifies CSSAGGGADGYTF.

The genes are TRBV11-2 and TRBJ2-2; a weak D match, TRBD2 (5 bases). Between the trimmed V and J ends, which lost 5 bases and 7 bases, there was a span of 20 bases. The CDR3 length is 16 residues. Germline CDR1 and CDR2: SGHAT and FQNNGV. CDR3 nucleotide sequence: TGTGCCAGCAGCCTCAGCGCGTTAGCGAGTATCGGGGAGCTGTTTTTT. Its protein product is CASSLSALASIGELFF. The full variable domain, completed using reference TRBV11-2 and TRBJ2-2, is EAGVAQSPRYKIIEKRQSVAFWCNPISGHATLYWYQQILGQGPKLLIQFQNNGVVDDSQLPKDRFSAERLKGVDSTLKIQPAKLEDSAVYLCASSLSALASIGELFFGEGSRLTVL.

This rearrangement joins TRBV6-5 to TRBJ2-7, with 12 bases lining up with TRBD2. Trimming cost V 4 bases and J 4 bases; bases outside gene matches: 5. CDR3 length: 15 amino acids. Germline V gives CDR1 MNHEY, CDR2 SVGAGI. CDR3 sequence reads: CASSSLLAGGYEQYV. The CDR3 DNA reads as TGTGCCAGCAGTTCGCTACTAGCGGGAGGTTACGAGCAGTACGTC.

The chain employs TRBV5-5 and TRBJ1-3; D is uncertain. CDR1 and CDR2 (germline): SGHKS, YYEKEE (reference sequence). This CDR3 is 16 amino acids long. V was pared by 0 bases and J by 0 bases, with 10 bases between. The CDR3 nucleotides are TGTGCCAGCAGCTTGGGAGGCAAACACTCTGGAAACACCATATATTTT. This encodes CASSLGGKHSGNTIYF.

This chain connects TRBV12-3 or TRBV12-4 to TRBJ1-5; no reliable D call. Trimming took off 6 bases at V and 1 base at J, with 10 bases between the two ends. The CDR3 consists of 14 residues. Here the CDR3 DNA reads TGTGCCAGCAGCCACGTGCAGAGCAATCAGCCCCAGCATTTT. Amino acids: CASSHVQSNQPQHF.

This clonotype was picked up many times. CDR3 residues: CASSLPRGDFYYNEQFF. The CDR3 DNA sequence: TGCGCCAGCAGCTTGCCTAGAGGGGACTTTTACTACAATGAGCAGTTCTTC. The chain has TRBV5-1 and TRBJ2-1; possible D gene TRBD2, 6 bases. The CDR3 loop spans 17 amino acids. CDR1 is SGHRS and CDR2 is YFSETQ in the germline V gene. V dropped 1 base and J dropped 3 bases, with 17 bases sitting between them.

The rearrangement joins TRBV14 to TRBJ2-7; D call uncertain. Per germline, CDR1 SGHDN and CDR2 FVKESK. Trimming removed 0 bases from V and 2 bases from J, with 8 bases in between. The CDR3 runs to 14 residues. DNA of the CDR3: TGTGCCAGCAGCCAAGATCTGGGCACCTACGAGCAGTACTTC. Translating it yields CASSQDLGTYEQYF.

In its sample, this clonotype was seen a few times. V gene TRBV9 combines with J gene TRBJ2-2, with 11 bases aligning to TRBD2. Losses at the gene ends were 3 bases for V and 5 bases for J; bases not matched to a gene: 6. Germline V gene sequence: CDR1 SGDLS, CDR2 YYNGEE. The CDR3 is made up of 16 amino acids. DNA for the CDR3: TGTGCCAGCAGCGCACCGGGACTAGCGGATACCGGGGAGCTGTTTTTT. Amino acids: CASSAPGLADTGELFF. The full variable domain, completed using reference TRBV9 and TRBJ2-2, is DSGVTQTPKHLITATGQRVTLRCSPRSGDLSVYWYQQSLDQGLQFLIQYYNGEERAKGNILERFSAQQFPDLHSELNLSSLELGDSALYFCASSAPGLADTGELFFGEGSRLTVL.

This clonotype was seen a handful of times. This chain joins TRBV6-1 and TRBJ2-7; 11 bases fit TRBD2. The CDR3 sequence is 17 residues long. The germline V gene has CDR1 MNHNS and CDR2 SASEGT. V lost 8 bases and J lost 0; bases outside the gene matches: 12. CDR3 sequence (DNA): TGTGCCAGCCTTAACGAGACTAGCGGGGTGAGCTCCTACGAGCAGTACGTC. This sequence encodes CASLNETSGVSSYEQYV.

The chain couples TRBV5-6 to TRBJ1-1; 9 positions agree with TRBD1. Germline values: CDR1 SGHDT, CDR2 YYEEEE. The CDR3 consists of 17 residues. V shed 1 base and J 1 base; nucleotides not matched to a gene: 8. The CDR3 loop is CASSLLQGAKGNTEAFF. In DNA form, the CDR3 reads TGTGCCAGCAGCTTGTTACAGGGGGCAAAAGGGAACACTGAAGCTTTCTTT.

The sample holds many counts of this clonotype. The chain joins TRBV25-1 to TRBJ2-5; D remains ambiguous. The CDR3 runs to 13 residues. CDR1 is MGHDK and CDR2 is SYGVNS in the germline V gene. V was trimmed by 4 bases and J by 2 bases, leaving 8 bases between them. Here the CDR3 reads CASSVPGQETQYF. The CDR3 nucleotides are TGTGCCAGCAGTGTGCCAGGTCAAGAGACCCAGTACTTC.

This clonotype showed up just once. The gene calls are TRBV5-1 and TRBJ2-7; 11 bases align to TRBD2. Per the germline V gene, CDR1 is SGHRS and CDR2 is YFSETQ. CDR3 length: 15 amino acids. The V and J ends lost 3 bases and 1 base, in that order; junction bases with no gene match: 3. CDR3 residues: CASSSGLAGSYEQYF. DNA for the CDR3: TGCGCCAGCAGCTCAGGACTAGCGGGTTCCTACGAGCAGTACTTC.

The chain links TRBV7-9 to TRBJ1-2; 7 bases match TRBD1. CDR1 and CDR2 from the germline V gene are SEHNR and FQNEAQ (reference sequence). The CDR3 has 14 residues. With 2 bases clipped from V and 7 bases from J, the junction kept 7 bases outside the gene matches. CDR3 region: CASSLNDRVVGYTF. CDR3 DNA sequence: TGTGCCAGCAGCTTAAACGACAGGGTCGTTGGCTACACCTTC.

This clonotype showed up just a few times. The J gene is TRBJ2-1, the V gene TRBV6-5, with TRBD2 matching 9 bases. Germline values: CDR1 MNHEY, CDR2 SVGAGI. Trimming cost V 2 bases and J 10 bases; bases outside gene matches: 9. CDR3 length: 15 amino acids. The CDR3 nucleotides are TGTGCCAGCAGTTACGGCGGCGGGGGGGCCTCGGAGCAGTTCTTC. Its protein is CASSYGGGGASEQFF.

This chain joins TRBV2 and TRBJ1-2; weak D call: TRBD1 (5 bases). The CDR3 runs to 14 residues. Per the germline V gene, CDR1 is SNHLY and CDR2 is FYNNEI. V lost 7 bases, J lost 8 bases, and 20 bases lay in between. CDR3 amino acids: CASTPGRAPGGYTF. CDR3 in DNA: TGTGCCAGCACCCCAGGGAGGGCGCCTGGGGGCTACACCTTC.